This T cell receptor (beta chain) was obtained from a study of shared clonotypes between healthy human individuals. Notes on the study in general: Memory subsets generally showed lower estimated richness than naive subsets. Enrolling few donors narrowed the genetic and exposure-history diversity that was represented.

The CDR3 is 13 amino acids. Germline CDR1 and CDR2: SGHDT and YYEEEE. V was cut by 3 bases and J by 2 bases, with 8 bases left in between. Samples underwent the assay at deep level. This table comes from immunoSEQ multiplex PCR, and its TCRdb copy is limited to in-frame clones, with some not included. The sample carries 2 million to 3 million clones, over 85% recorded once. The donor population consisted of healthy HIV-negative adults with no recent acute infections or vaccinations. Concerning this clone itself: Its antigen remains unknown.

What was sequenced was naive CD4+ T cells sorted from blood. As to subset: CD45RA+ positively selected. The chain recombines TRBV5-6 with TRBJ1-2; a possible D gene is TRBD1 (5 bases). The source is a man younger than 30 in good health. The CDR3 DNA follows: TGTGCCAGCAGCTCGGGACGGAACTATGGCTACACCTTC. Translating it yields CASSSGRNYGYTF.